This TCR beta chain stems from a study of T cells in Graves' hyperthyroidism and ophthalmopathy. Looking at the study overall: At initial diagnosis, before any treatment had begun, peripheral blood was obtained.

A word on this clonotype: Antigen unknown.

Study-wide findings and caveats: Ophthalmopathy and stable hyperthyroidism were separated by a 13 V-J model.

Germline V gene lookup returns CDR1 SGHTA and CDR2 FQGNSA. The CDR3 consists of 16 residues. The V end was cut by 0 bases, the J end by 2 bases, with 14 bases between. RNA transcripts gave rise to amplified TCR beta CDR3 regions. Carried out on the TCR CDR3, a first-round RT-PCR used the HTBI primer set. TCRdb processed the multiplex PCR reads anew with MiXCR; each CDR3 protein has one entry. Of roughly 520,000 distinct CDR3 sequences listed, around a quarter are singletons. Every diagnosis used clinical symptoms, serum thyroxine and TRAb, thyroid ultrasound and orbital computed tomography. PBMCs came from less than 11 ml fresh peripheral blood.

What was sequenced was blood. This receptor was obtained from a woman aged 30 to 39 with Graves' ophthalmopathy. This chain uses TRBV7-2 with TRBJ2-7; D is ambiguous. The DNA of the CDR3 is TGTGCCAGCAGCTTAGCAGGCTATAGTCGAACCTACGAGCAGTACTTC. Translated, it gives CASSLAGYSRTYEQYF.